This T cell receptor beta chain is drawn from a study of T cells in Graves' hyperthyroidism and ophthalmopathy (dated by TCRdb to about 2019). In the study overall: To identify TCR V-J signatures that set the groups apart, the researchers used a discovery cohort of about a hundred patients, made up of some 41 with Graves' ophthalmopathy and 57 with stable Graves' hyperthyroidism. The paper describes TCR Vbeta CDR3 sequencing of 135 peripheral blood samples, made up of 43 ophthalmopathy patients, around 78 hyperthyroidism patients and 17 progressor patients. The roughly 90 discovery patients were divided at random into training and test sets in a 7:3 ratio. Prospective prediction of ophthalmopathy was tested in an independent validation cohort consisting of some 20 hyperthyroidism patients and more than 15 patients who later progressed to ophthalmopathy. Following sampling, methimazole starting at 30 mg daily was given to hyperthyroidism patients, and high-dose intravenous methylprednisolone was given to ophthalmopathy patients. In addition, the study compared T-cell repertoires in thyroid tissue and in blood from several Graves' hyperthyroidism patients.

Results and caveats for the whole study, not just this receptor: A 13 V-J signature model separated ophthalmopathy from stable hyperthyroidism, with around 91% sensitivity and about 81% specificity in cross-validation and 80%/75% in testing. In validation, progression to ophthalmopathy was predicted by the model with roughly 71% sensitivity and nearly 75% specificity, a median of around 6.5 months before onset. Blood samples also contained most of the expanded thyroid clonotypes (frequency above 0.001), which suggests that blood repertoires may reflect thyroid immune responses. Sample size was not statistically predetermined, and blinding of investigators to group allocation was not performed.

Notes on this clonotype: No antigen is known for it. The sample holds no much larger clone one base away, and base qualities are not on file.

V loses 6 bases at its end and J loses 9 bases; junction bases beyond the gene matches: 9. Spanning cysteine to phenylalanine, the CDR3 consists of 12 amino acids. Only the CDR3 DNA is retained, 36 bases long and in frame from the first base. In the germline V gene (reference sequence), CDR1 corresponds to DFQATT and CDR2 to SNEGSKA. The study excluded patients with uncontrolled infections, other autoimmune diseases, pregnancy or lactation. Diagnoses relied on clinical symptoms, serum thyroxine and TRAb, thyroid ultrasound and orbital computed tomography. Total RNA was extracted with Trizol reagent, and quality was checked on an Agilent 2100 Bioanalyzer. The TCR beta CDR3 regions were amplified from RNA transcripts. For the first round of RT-PCR on the TCR CDR3, the HTBI primer set was used together with the Qiagen OneStep RT-PCR kit. A second multiplex PCR round built the libraries, followed by size selection and purification. The libraries were sequenced on an Illumina HiSeq2000 using paired-end 100 bp reads. Per the original workflow: SOAPnuke was used to process the raw data, removing reads that contained adapters or uncalled bases, had a mean Phred below 15, or lacked an exact match to the constant primer or identifier. High-quality paired reads were merged with COPE v1.2.5, and unique nucleotide sequences were defined as clonotypes. MiTCR v1.1 was used to align clonotypes to the IMGT TRBV, TRBD and TRBJ reference segments. Analysis was restricted to V-J combinations with a frequency above 0.0001, which covered roughly 99% of repertoires. A TCS score was defined as the ratio of F50 (clonal expansion) to E x V (chaos), with BLOSUM62-based TCRdist applied between CDR3 peptides within each V-J. Welch's t-statistics and random forest reduced roughly 500 V-J features to some 14, which were used in a naive Bayes classifier (R e1071). The Morisita-Horn index was used to measure how similar the thyroid and blood repertoires were. The raw public reads went through TCRdb reprocessing: fastp at Q25, MiXCR clone calling, in-frame beta chains kept. Each record represents a unique CDR3 protein, reported with the most common genes and DNA among its rows. The V and J calls reflect TCRdb's pipeline rather than the authors' work. For this sample there are 450,000 to 700,000 distinct CDR3 sequences; 40% to 55% appear just once. The biggest ten clones account for roughly 20% of the sample.

The sequencing sample was made of peripheral blood or thyroid tissue (not recorded which). This receptor was identified in an adult woman with Graves' disease, either hyperthyroidism or ophthalmopathy (not recorded which). The V gene is TRBV20-1 and the J gene is TRBJ2-5, with 8 bases aligning to TRBD1. The sequenced DNA is TGCAGTGCGACAGGGGAATATCAGCCCCAGTACTTC. This sequence encodes CSATGEYQPQYF.